This T cell receptor beta chain originates from a study of OX40 agonist ivuxolimab in advanced cancers. Overall study context: Participants, 82.7% male, averaged roughly 60 years of age, ranging from roughly 23 to 80.

The CDR3 consists of 18 residues. Germline-derived CDR1 and CDR2 are SGHRS and YFSETQ. Trimming at V came to 4 bases and at J to 4 bases, leaving 14 bases not matched to a gene. Assay: immunoSEQ multiplex PCR; the TCRdb copy retains only in-frame clones and omits some. The data show more than 60,000 clones, 80% to 90% seen once. The J gene is TRBJ2-3, the V gene TRBV5-1; 11 bases are a match to TRBD2. The receptor's source is an adult with an advanced solid tumor such as melanoma, head and neck, liver or kidney cancer. Sequenced here: CD4+ or CD8+ T cells sorted from blood, sampled in a trial of the OX40 agonist ivuxolimab. CDR3 DNA: TGCGCCAGCAGCCCTACTAGCGGGAGTAATGTTTGGTCAGATACGCAGTATTTT. As protein: CASSPTSGSNVWSDTQYF.